This record concerns one TCR beta chain sequence. The data originate from a study of blood T cell repertoires in COVID-19. About the research overall: The study drew acute and convalescent COVID-19 samples from the United States, Italy and Spain. T cells, B-cell-depleted T cells, or PBMCs provided the cDNA or gDNA that served as material.

Per the study methods: Reference gene primer amplification yielded estimated nucleated cell counts. The repertoire was sequenced with immunoSEQ multiplex PCR; TCRdb's copy has only in-frame clones and lacks some. That table gives V, J and clone size, and the DNA gave D and trimming. The profile shows roughly 100,000 clones, about 78% of them singletons. The CDR3 is 24 residues long. The junction had 31 bases not matched to a gene; V was cut back by 5 bases and J by 0 bases. Germline loops: CDR1 SGHVS, CDR2 FQNEAQ. What was sequenced was peripheral blood. The source is a man aged 55 to 70 with active or convalescent COVID-19. The V and J genes are TRBV7-8 and TRBJ2-4, with TRBD1 matching 7 bases. CDR3 nucleotide sequence: TGTGCCAGCAGCCCGACAGGGTACCATACTTACGAGAGCGACTCTAAACTAGCCAAAAACATTCAGTACTTC. It is translated as CASSPTGYHTYESDSKLAKNIQYF.